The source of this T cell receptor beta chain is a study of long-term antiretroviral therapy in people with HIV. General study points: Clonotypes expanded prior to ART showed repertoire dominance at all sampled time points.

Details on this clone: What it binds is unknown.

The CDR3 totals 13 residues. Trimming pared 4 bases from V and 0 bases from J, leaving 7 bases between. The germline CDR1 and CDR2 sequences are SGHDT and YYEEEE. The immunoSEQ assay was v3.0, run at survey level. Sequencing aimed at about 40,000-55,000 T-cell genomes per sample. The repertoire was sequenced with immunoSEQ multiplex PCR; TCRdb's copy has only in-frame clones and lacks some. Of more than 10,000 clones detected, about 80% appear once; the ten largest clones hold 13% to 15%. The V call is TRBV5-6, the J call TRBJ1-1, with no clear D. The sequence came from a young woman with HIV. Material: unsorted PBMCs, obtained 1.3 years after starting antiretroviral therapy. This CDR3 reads CASSLIMNTEAFF. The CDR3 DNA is TGTGCCAGCAGCCTCATAATGAACACTGAAGCTTTCTTT. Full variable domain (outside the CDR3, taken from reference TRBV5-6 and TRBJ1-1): DAGVTQSPTHLIKTRGQQVTLRCSPKSGHDTVSWYQQALGQGPQFIFQYYEEEERQRGNFPDRFSGHQFPNYSSELNVNALLLGDSALYLCASSLIMNTEAFFGQGTRLTVV.